This TCR beta chain was recovered during a study of early T cells in non-severe SARS-CoV-2 infection. Study background: Sequenced material consisted of bulk RNA (from unsorted whole blood), and chains were unpaired.

As part of library construction, unique molecular identifiers were attached to individual cDNA molecules. TCRdb passed the 5' RACE reads through MiXCR, listing each CDR3 protein once. Of some 48,000 distinct CDR3 sequences detected, 7.7% appear once; the ten largest clones hold around 6.1%. In its sample, this clonotype was seen many times. The TCR sequence derives from an adult who was a healthcare worker with PCR-confirmed SARS-CoV-2 infection or an uninfected control (not recorded which). Sample: whole blood.

Written as DNA, the CDR3 is TGTGCCTGGAGTGTACGGGCCGGGGAGCTGTTTTTT. Translation gives CAWSVRAGELFF. The V gene is TRBV30, the J gene TRBJ2-2, with D unresolved. CDR1 and CDR2 from the germline V gene are GTSNPN and SVGIG (reference sequence). The V end was cut by 0 bases, the J end by 6 bases, with 5 bases between. This CDR3 comprises 12 residues.